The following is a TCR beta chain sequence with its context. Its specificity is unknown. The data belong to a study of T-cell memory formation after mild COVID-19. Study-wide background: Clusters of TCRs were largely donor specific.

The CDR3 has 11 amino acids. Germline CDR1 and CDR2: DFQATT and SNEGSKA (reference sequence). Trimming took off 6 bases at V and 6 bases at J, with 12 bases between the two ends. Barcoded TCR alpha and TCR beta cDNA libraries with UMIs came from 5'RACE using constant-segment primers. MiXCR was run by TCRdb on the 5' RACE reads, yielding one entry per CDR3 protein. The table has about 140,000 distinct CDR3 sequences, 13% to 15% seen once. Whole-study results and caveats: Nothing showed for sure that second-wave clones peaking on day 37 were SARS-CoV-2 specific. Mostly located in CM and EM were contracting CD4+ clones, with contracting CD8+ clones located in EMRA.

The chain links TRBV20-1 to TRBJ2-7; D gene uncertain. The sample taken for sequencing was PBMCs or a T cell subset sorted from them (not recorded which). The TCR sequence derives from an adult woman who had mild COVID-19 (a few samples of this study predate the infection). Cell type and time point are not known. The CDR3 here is CSAGTVLEQYF. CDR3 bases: TGCAGTGCCGGCACGGTCCTCGAGCAGTACTTC.